Below, one T cell receptor beta chain is given with its context. The antigen is undetermined. The data stem from a study of CXCR3-negative and CXCR3-positive naive CD8 T cells. The CDR3 has 15 amino acids. CDR1 is SGHRS and CDR2 is YFSETQ in the germline V gene. Broader study findings: Unlike memory cells, which differed, naive CXCR3-negative and CXCR3-positive cells had similar TRBV-TRBJ usage. It was found that naive subsets had comparable surface CD5, and TCR strength was inferred from TRB CDR3 properties. Naive cells that were CXCR3-positive had more hydrophobic TRB CDR3s (compared with CXCR3-negative naive cells).

UMI-labeled 5' RACE yielded the TRB cDNA libraries. TCRdb reprocessed the 5' RACE reads, keeping one entry per CDR3 protein, no DNA. Recorded here are about 98,000 distinct CDR3 sequences; the top ten clones represent about 1%. At around 300,000 cells each, triplicate sorts were carried out for each CD8+ T cell subset. Naive CD8+ T cells showed a CD45RO-CCR7+CD27+CD95- phenotype. This TCR was recovered from a human donor in good health. Some clones in this sample may be carry-over from other donors' samples. The sequenced sample was naive CXCR3+ CD8+ T cells from blood. Subset indicated: CD45RO-CCR7+CD27+CD95- naive CD8+ T cells expressing CXCR3 (TNR3+). V gene TRBV5-1 combines with J gene TRBJ1-1. CDR3 loop: CASSLEEGWNTEAFF. The full variable domain, its missing parts supplied by reference TRBV5-1 and TRBJ1-1, is KAGVTQTPRYLIKTRGQQVTLSCSPISGHRSVSWYQQTPGQGLQFLFEYFSETQRNKGNFPGRFSGRQFSNSRSEMNVSTLELGDSALYLCASSLEEGWNTEAFFGQGTRLTVV.